This T cell receptor beta chain was found in a study of blood T cells in healthy people across ages. Overall study: Template switching picked up about one barcoded beta molecule for each two T cells.

This clonotype was seen only a few times. Its antigen is unidentified. Study-wide results and limits: Because donor CMV status was unknown, expanded clonotype changes were possibly confounded.

The V and J ends lost 5 bases and 0 bases, in that order; junction bases with no gene match: 8. This CDR3 spans 15 amino acids. Germline-derived CDR1 and CDR2 are DFQATT and SNEGSKA (reference sequence). Peripheral blood, roughly 9.3 milliliters per donor, was collected. The second PCR ran roughly 6 to 12 cycles with a sample-barcoded 5' primer and J-beta primers. A template-switch adaptor that had 12 random nucleotides put a tag on each cDNA molecule. TCRdb re-analysed the 5' RACE reads in MiXCR, keeping a single row per CDR3 protein. The sample contains 1,500,000 or so distinct CDR3 sequences, approximately 63% of which appear only once.

The receptor comes from a man aged 18 to 35 in good health. The rearrangement uses TRBV20-1 and TRBJ1-2; TRBD1 agrees at 8 bases. Sequenced: blood. The CDR3 is CSAGLQGGANYGYTF. CDR3 in DNA: TGCAGTGCTGGGCTACAGGGGGGAGCTAACTATGGCTACACCTTC.